This note documents a single T cell receptor (beta chain) sequence. The specificity of this receptor is unknown. This sample stems from a study of cytomegalovirus exposure and HLA in healthy donors (dated by TCRdb to the late 2010s). With respect to the entire study: An earlier analysis of several hundred of the donors reported 276 Gb of sequence data and 95 million to 140 million unique TCR beta sequences obtained from around 180 million T cells. In a later analysis, previously published TCR beta repertoires from about 640 donors were re-analyzed and high-resolution HLA genotyping was added so that TCR occurrence patterns could be studied. Roughly five DR-DQ haplotypes were treated as single units for association and clustering because of strong linkage in the cohort. The study aimed to test whether cataloging public T cell receptors could reveal signatures of past pathogen exposure. Every discovery cohort repertoire had been produced on one sequencing platform. About 320 gigabases of sequencing data and approximately 93 million unique TCR sequences were included in an early release covering under 650 HLA-typed donors. In addition to the first cohort of about 650 subjects, a separate validation cohort of 100 to 150 different subjects was used. The number of donors typed differed by locus, with about 629-640 for A, B, C, DRB1 and DQB1, about 500 for DQA1, nearly 610 for DPA1, and some 470 for DPB1. To predict cytomegalovirus infection status, the study brought together high-throughput TCR immunosequencing, statistical association of individual TCRs with disease status, and machine learning. An earlier analysis of roughly 580 of the donors used high-throughput TCR beta sequencing to judge whether each TCR beta V gene segment behaved as functional or pseudogenic. The later analysis used no new phenotypic data to find candidate immune exposures, relying instead on TCR beta sequences and their occurrence across donors. Using immunosequencing, the study profiled T cell repertoires from fewer than 850 subjects and related those repertoires to cytomegalovirus serostatus. A later genetic analysis used genome-wide SNP genotypes for 398 of the 666 donors, treating that subset as a discovery cohort. HLA typing covered class I and class II loci at four-digit resolution. Donor age, sex, ethnicity and CMV serostatus were collected together with the repertoire data. The genetic ancestry cluster associated with self-reported Caucasian donors included about 84% of the 398 genotyped donors. On average, roughly 240,000 unique TCR beta nucleotide sequences were sequenced per donor among 350 to 400 genotyped donors of the cohort, with 15% to 20% of those sequences being non-productive. Overall study outcomes, separate from this receptor: The study listed over 150 TCR beta chains as associated with cytomegalovirus. Only TCR beta chains were sequenced in this cohort, and the absence of alpha or paired-chain data limited detectable features. Compared with equally common non-associated chains, HLA-associated TCR beta chains in a later analysis were more clonally expanded and had lower generation probabilities. According to a later analysis, TCR association rates differed among HLA loci, with DRB1 alleles showing the most associated TCRs and HLA-C alleles showing the fewest. The only immune exposure information available for the cohort was CMV serostatus. The sequencing pipeline was judged likely to have produced a cluster of highly shared sequence variants as a technical artifact. Some IMGT-functional V segments, including TRBV6-2 and TRBV6-3, could not be told apart with the 87-base-pair reads, so those segments were excluded. When HLA alleles, especially DR and DQ, strongly co-occurred, attributing TCR associations to individual alleles was difficult. An earlier analysis of roughly 570 of the donors showed that most TCR beta V segments appeared in productive rearrangements either about 90% or about 30% of the time, which broadly matched IMGT annotations. V-gene and J-gene trimming of TCR beta chains was associated with a missense DCLRE1C variant in a later genetic analysis, and the association was replicated in an independent cohort. A further reported finding was that TCR beta sequences accurately predicted the HLA-A and HLA-B alleles for most subjects in the first cohort. Cytomegalovirus status was reported to be diagnosed by the classifier with high specificity and sensitivity in both the original and validation cohorts. A few of the identified cytomegalovirus-associated TCR beta chains were confirmed in vitro to be specific for cytomegalovirus antigens. According to a later genetic analysis, donors in an Asian-associated ancestry cluster had fewer N-insertions in productive TCRs than the approximately 650-donor mean. Because HLA typing was missing for some donors at each locus, association tests included only the typed subset. At a false discovery rate of 0.05, a later analysis linked roughly 17,000 TCR beta sequences to specific HLA alleles. Across donors, most TCR sequences were observed very rarely, whereas some public TCRs were present in many individuals. Because counts were too low, about 15 rarely observed V segments, including chromosome 9 orphons, were left out of the earlier analysis of some 640 of the donors. The authors suggested that the approach could potentially be extended to other disease states and immunological phenotypes. A later analysis found that most CMV-associated TCR beta chains appeared HLA-restricted, with HLA associations seemingly driven largely by CMV exposure. Correlated functional status among segregating V segments might be attributable to linkage disequilibrium, but an unknown experimental factor could not be ruled out. In a later analysis, several top co-occurrence clusters were reported to appear linked to parvovirus B19, influenza, CMV and Epstein-Barr virus. Sequencing depth was assumed to be roughly uniform across donors in the presence/absence analyses, though that assumption may not hold.

The cohort consisted of fewer than 700 healthy bone marrow donors. At the time of sampling, all cohort members were nominally healthy, though unrecorded immune exposures were likely present. The donor was CMV seronegative and belonged to the group of roughly 330 seronegative cohort members. A peripheral blood sample was provided by each donor, and peripheral blood mononuclear cells were used for TCR beta sequencing. The Qiagen DNeasy Blood Extraction Kit was used to extract genomic DNA from the blood cell samples. Library method: the immunoSEQ multiplex PCR assay. For the multiplex PCR, a mixture combining 60 forward primers for TCR Vbeta segments and 13 reverse primers for TCR Jbeta segments was used. Amplification of the CDR3 region of rearranged TCR beta genes was performed with a multiplex PCR assay on genomic DNA. Amplified TCR beta libraries were sequenced as 87-base-pair reads on the Illumina HiSeq System. In the authors' own workflow: Across the 500 to 850 repertoires, a later analysis counted roughly 84 million unique TCR beta chains, around 11 million of which were shared by at least two donors. Raw reads were error-corrected and collapsed into unique sequences by a nearest-neighbor algorithm in which closely related sequences were merged to remove PCR and sequencing errors. V, D and J gene segments were assigned by aligning CDR3 sequences to IMGT reference sequences. For a sequence to be retained, at least a six-nucleotide match to both a V gene segment and a J gene segment was required. A rearrangement was called productive if the CDR3 had no stop codons and remained in frame with V and J, and every other rearrangement was called non-productive. CDR3 was defined by IMGT convention, running from the second conserved V-encoded cysteine to the conserved J-encoded phenylalanine. The earlier analysis of 550 to 650 of the donors excluded any sequence lacking an unambiguous match to a single V gene segment. In an earlier analysis of approximately 500 of the donors, a V segment was called functional when productive rearrangements were above 56.7%, and segregating when the standard deviation between donors exceeded 5%. A statistical classification framework was developed to diagnose cytomegalovirus status using the catalog of TCR beta chain sequences. In a later analysis, V and J genes were assigned by comparing TCR nucleotide sequences against IMGT/GENE-DB human TR gene sequences. In a later analysis, CDR3 sequences and most-parsimonious VDJ recombination scenarios were assigned using the TCRdist pipeline. In a later analysis, every TCR beta chain was defined by the combination of its CDR3 amino acid sequence and its V-gene family, and reads without a unique V-gene family were dropped. In a later analysis, 500 to 650 highly shared, low-generation-probability nucleotide sequences were removed to address suspected cross-contamination and a sequencing artifact. In a later analysis, a clonal expansion index was calculated for each public chain from normalized within-repertoire ranks of inferred template counts. In a later analysis, generation probabilities were computed with a VDJ recombination model fitted to out-of-frame rearrangements, and the resulting probabilities were checked against IGoR. Hypergeometric tests were used in a later analysis to score TCR-TCR, TCR-HLA and TCR-CMV co-occurrence, with a repertoire-size bias correction applied to the TCR pairs. To estimate false discovery rates, a later analysis permuted the HLA or CMV assignments 20 times. A later analysis grouped co-occurring TCRs with DBSCAN, adding TCRdist sequence similarity when clustering within HLA-allele-positive subsets. For co-occurrence clustering, repertoires with fewer than 30,000 or more than 120,000 public chains were excluded, along with several repertoires with anomalous nucleotide sharing. The table comes from immuneACCESS by way of TCRdb, which keeps in-frame sequences with V and J called. Part of the clones is missing from these tables; in studies checked, under half for an unresolved V gene and the rest for unknown reasons. Clone size and V and J calls were adopted from that table, with D and trimming inferred from the DNA. The sample table records about 82,000 clones. About 1% of the sample is in the top ten clones.

CDR1 and CDR2 are drawn from the germline V gene: KGHSH, LQKENI. Taken from cysteine to phenylalanine, the CDR3 has 15 residues. Only the CDR3 DNA is retained, 45 bases long and in frame from the first base. V is pared back by 3 bases and J by 7 bases, with 19 bases lying between the germline termini. Recombination connected TRBV18 to TRBJ2-7, and perhaps TRBD2 as D gene, on 6 matching bases. This clonotype was sampled from a woman aged 25 to 39 in good health and CMV-seronegative. Sequenced input: PBMCs. The DNA is as follows: TGTGCCAGCTCACCTACGGGGGATTCATCGGGAGAGCAGTACTTC. Its product reads: CASSPTGDSSGEQYF.